These 7 T cell receptor beta chains were sequenced from one sample in a study of control samples from healthy donors and cancer patients. Measured with immunoSEQ multiplex PCR; TCRdb has only the in-frame clones, and not every one. The sample holds roughly 370,000 clones, approximately 90% seen once. The specimen was PBMCs. These receptors came from a man between 35 and 55 years old with head and neck cancer.

This chain links TRBV27 with TRBJ1-2; TRBD1 might be the D (5 bases). CDR1 is MNHEY, CDR2 SMNVEV, per germline (reference sequence). With 0 bases removed from V and 6 bases from J, the gap between germline ends came to 8 bases. CDR3 size: 13 residues. Here the CDR3 reads CASSLSGVNGYTF. CDR3 nucleotides: TGTGCCAGCAGTTTATCGGGGGTCAATGGCTACACCTTC.

The chain has TRBV11-2 and TRBJ1-1; D is unresolved. This CDR3 contains 15 residues. The V end was cut by 5 bases, the J end by 4 bases, with 17 bases between. The germline CDR1 and CDR2 sequences are SGHAT and FQNNGV. The CDR3 loop is CASSLRAFEVTEAFF. DNA for the CDR3: TGTGCCAGCAGCCTTAGAGCCTTTGAAGTCACTGAAGCTTTCTTT.

The chain uses TRBV7-8 and TRBJ1-2; the D gene is possibly TRBD1 (6 bases). Germline assignment: CDR1 SGHVS and CDR2 FQNEAQ. This CDR3 spans 14 amino acids. The germline V and J ends were trimmed by 4 bases and 2 bases, with 11 bases remaining between them. The CDR3 coding sequence is TGTGCCAGCAGCTCCGGACAGACGAACTATGGCTACACCTTC. Protein product: CASSSGQTNYGYTF.

The chain combines TRBV6-5 with TRBJ2-2; D is unclear. Germline values: CDR1 MNHEY, CDR2 SVGAGI. The CDR3 extends over 13 amino acids. Trimming removed 8 bases at V and 0 bases at J, with 7 bases between. CDR3 in amino acids: CASVAANTGELFF. For the CDR3, the DNA is TGTGCCAGCGTGGCGGCGAACACCGGGGAGCTGTTTTTT.

The chain carries TRBV27 and TRBJ2-5; D is unresolved. The CDR3 has 14 amino acids. Germline assignment: CDR1 MNHEY and CDR2 SMNVEV (reference sequence). The germline V and J ends were trimmed by 1 base and 1 base, with 7 bases remaining between them. The CDR3 loop is CASSLWGSQETQYF. The CDR3 DNA reads as TGTGCCAGCAGTTTATGGGGTAGCCAAGAGACCCAGTACTTC.

The chain links TRBV5-1 to TRBJ2-5; D is uncertain. Trimming pared 0 bases from V and 5 bases from J, leaving 17 bases between. The CDR3 is 16 amino acids. Germline values: CDR1 SGHRS, CDR2 YFSETQ. CDR3 DNA sequence: TGCGCCAGCAGCTTGGGCCCCCGGACCGCGACGGAGACCCAGTACTTC. It is translated as CASSLGPRTATETQYF.

The chain is built from TRBV28 and TRBJ2-7; unclear D gene. V dropped 8 bases and J dropped 6 bases, with 11 bases sitting between them. The CDR3 length is 11 residues. Germline-derived CDR1 and CDR2 are MDHEN and SYDVKM. The CDR3 loop reads CASQVYGEQYF. Here the CDR3 DNA reads TGTGCCAGCCAGGTTTATGGCGAGCAGTACTTC. Combining the CDR3 with reference TRBV28 and TRBJ2-7 gives the whole variable domain DVKVTQSSRYLVKRTGEKVFLECVQDMDHENMFWYRQDPGLGLRLIYFSYDVKMKEKGDIPEGYSVSREKKERFSLILESASTNQTSMYLCASQVYGEQYFGPGTRLTVT.